This is a list of T cell receptor beta chains from one sample in a study of Graves' ophthalmopathy and Graves' hyperthyroidism. TCRdb re-analysed the multiplex PCR reads in MiXCR, keeping a single row per CDR3 protein. The sample has 350,000 to 450,000 distinct CDR3 sequences, under 25% seen once; the top ten hold under 3.5%. The sequenced sample was peripheral blood. Receptors were obtained from a woman between 18 and 29 years old with stable Graves' hyperthyroidism. Both conserved end residues are part of each CDR3. D genes are given only for firm matches. Clone size is not always given. Where it is, it says once, few, many or a class for expanded clones.

abundance	d_gene	v_gene	j_gene	CDR3nt	CDR3aa
.	TRBD1	TRBV6-2/TRBV6-3	TRBJ1-6	TGTGCCAGCAGAAGTCAGGGGGATTCACCCCTCCACTTT	CASRSQGDSPLHF
.	TRBD2	TRBV28	TRBJ2-7	TGTGCCAGCAGTCGTCCGGGACTAAAAGGCTACGAGCAGTACTTC	CASSRPGLKGYEQYF
few	TRBD2	TRBV2	TRBJ2-7	TGTGCCACCCTCGGACAGGGAAAACAACCGGGACTAGCGCTGTACGAGCAGTACTTC	CATLGQGKQPGLALYEQYF
many	TRBD2	TRBV6-5	TRBJ2-5	TGTGCCAGCAGTTACTCTCCTAGCGGGAGTAAAGGGACCCAGTACTTC	CASSYSPSGSKGTQYF
few	TRBD2	TRBV4-1	TRBJ2-5	TGCGCCAGCAGCCGTTCTGACGCGGGAGGGCTGTACCAAGAGACCCAGTACTTC	CASSRSDAGGLYQETQYF
.	.	TRBV6-5	TRBJ1-1	TGTGCCAGCAGTTACGGGGCAGGCATGAACACTGAAGCTTTCTTT	CASSYGAGMNTEAFF
.	.	TRBV28	TRBJ1-2	TGTGCCAGCAGTGACAGTTTACTCTATGGCTACACCTTC	CASSDSLLYGYTF
.	.	TRBV2	TRBJ2-7	TGTGCCAGCAGTGGTATCAGCAAGGAGCAGTACTTC	CASSGISKEQYF
.	.	TRBV3-1	TRBJ2-7	TGTGCCAGCAGCCACCAGACCTACGAGCAGTACTTC	CASSHQTYEQYF
.	TRBD1	TRBV28	TRBJ2-4	TGTGCCAGCAGTTTACCAGGACAGGGTCAGGCCAAAAACATTCAGTACTTC	CASSLPGQGQAKNIQYF
many	.	TRBV7-2	TRBJ1-2	TGTGCCAGCAGCTATAATCGGGACGGAAATGGCTACACCTTC	CASSYNRDGNGYTF
many	TRBD2	TRBV7-2	TRBJ2-7	TGTGCCAGCAGCATACTAGCGGCTTGGTCCTACGAGCAGTACTTC	CASSILAAWSYEQYF
.	.	TRBV20-1	TRBJ1-1	TGCAGTGCTAGATCGTCAAGAACACTGGGAGCTTTCTTT	CSARSSRTLGAFF
many	TRBD2	TRBV4-1	TRBJ2-3	TGCGCCAGCAGCCAAGAGGGGACTAGGACAGATACGCAGTATTTT	CASSQEGTRTDTQYF
many	.	TRBV7-2	TRBJ2-5	TGTGCCAGCAGCTTATACGAGACCCAGTACTTC	CASSLYETQYF
many	.	TRBV11-2	TRBJ2-5	TGTGCCAGCAGCTTTTTGGGCACAGAGACCCAGTACTTC	CASSFLGTETQYF
many	TRBD2	TRBV9	TRBJ2-7	TGTGCCAGCAGCGTAGCGGGTAGCGGGAGCGACGAGCAGTACTTC	CASSVAGSGSDEQYF
many	.	TRBV19	TRBJ1-3	TGTGCCAGTAGTATAGCGACCGGCTCTGGAAACACCATATATTTT	CASSIATGSGNTIYF
many	.	TRBV20-1	TRBJ2-2	TGCAGTGCTAGAGATGTCGCAGGCTCGAACACCGGGGAGCTGTTTTTT	CSARDVAGSNTGELFF
few	.	TRBV9	TRBJ2-5	TGTGCCAGCAGCGCCCTCAGGGGATACCAAGAGACCCAGTACTTC	CASSALRGYQETQYF
many	TRBD1	TRBV7-6	TRBJ1-1	TGTGCCAGCAGCCCCGGGACAGGGTTGACTGAAGCTTTCTTT	CASSPGTGLTEAFF
.	.	TRBV11-2	TRBJ2-7	TGTGCCAGCAGCTTAGTAGGTCTGGGCTCCTACGAGCAGTACTTC	CASSLVGLGSYEQYF
many	.	TRBV20-1	TRBJ1-2	TGCAGTGCTATATTTGGGCAGGTTGGCTATGGCTACACCTTC	CSAIFGQVGYGYTF
.	.	TRBV6-5	TRBJ1-1	TGTGCCAGCAGTTCCTCCCGACGGAATGAAGCTTTCTTT	CASSSSRRNEAFF
few	.	TRBV4-2	TRBJ2-5	TGTGCCAGCAGCCAAGCATATTTGGACCTCCGATGGGAGACCCAGTACTTC	CASSQAYLDLRWETQYF
many	.	TRBV19	TRBJ2-5	TGTGCCAGTAGTATGTTCGGGGGCCAAGAGACCCAGTACTTC	CASSMFGGQETQYF
many	TRBD2	TRBV7-6	TRBJ2-4	TGTGCCAGCAGCTTAATTGCGGGAGGGACGGTAGACATTCAGTACTTC	CASSLIAGGTVDIQYF
.	TRBD1	TRBV6-5	TRBJ2-7	TGTGCCAGCAGTTCCGGACAGGACCTCTCCTACGAGCAGTACTTC	CASSSGQDLSYEQYF
.	.	TRBV24-1	TRBJ2-5	TGTGCCACCAGCTGGGACCACGGGGAGACCCAGTACTTC	CATSWDHGETQYF
.	TRBD2	TRBV12-3/TRBV12-4	TRBJ2-7	TGTGCCAGCAGTTTGGGGGGGTTCCTATATGAGCAGTACTTC	CASSLGGFLYEQYF